The text below deals with one T cell receptor (beta chain). This clone was seen only once. The clone's antigen remains unknown. No base quality information exists; no much larger clone differs at one position. The cohort consisted of approximately 690 healthy bone marrow donors. At the time of sampling, every cohort member was nominally healthy, though immune exposures that went unrecorded were likely present. The donor was CMV seropositive and was included in the group of 300 or so seropositive cohort members. Every donor gave a peripheral blood sample, and the peripheral blood mononuclear cells from that sample were used for TCR beta sequencing. The Qiagen DNeasy Blood Extraction Kit was used to extract genomic DNA from the blood cell samples. The data belong to a study of cytomegalovirus exposure and HLA in healthy donors (dated by TCRdb to 2017 to 2019). Describing the broader study: According to an earlier analysis of 587 of the donors, 150 million to 200 million T cells yielded 90 million to 140 million unique TCR beta sequences and approximately 280 Gb of sequence data. An early release covering around 630 HLA-typed donors comprised approximately 290 gigabases of sequencing data and tens of millions of unique TCR sequences. Among the roughly 370 genotyped donors, around 81% belonged to the genetic ancestry cluster associated with self-reported Caucasian donors. The study was designed to test whether signatures of past pathogen exposure could be identified by cataloging public T cell receptors. Using immunosequencing, the study profiled T cell repertoires from some 670 subjects and related those repertoires to cytomegalovirus serostatus. In addition to the first cohort of 666 subjects, a separate validation cohort of some 120 different subjects was used. To predict cytomegalovirus infection status, the study combined high-throughput TCR immunosequencing, statistical association of individual TCRs with disease status, and machine learning. A later analysis re-examined previously published TCR beta repertoires from 500 to 700 donors and added high-resolution HLA genotyping to investigate patterns of TCR occurrence. The later analysis used no new phenotypic data to find candidate immune exposures, relying instead on TCR beta sequences and their occurrence across donors. An earlier analysis of around 540 of the donors applied high-throughput TCR beta sequencing to assess whether each TCR beta V gene segment acted as functional or pseudogenic. Alongside the repertoire data, information on donor age, sex, ethnicity and CMV serostatus was compiled. Genome-wide SNP genotypes for about 65% of the roughly 670 donors were used in a later genetic analysis, which treated that subset as a discovery cohort. All discovery cohort repertoires had been generated on a single sequencing platform. HLA typing covered class I and class II loci at four-digit resolution. Typing coverage varied by locus: roughly 620-640 donors for A, B, C, DRB1 and DQB1; about 520 for DQA1; over 600 for DPA1; approximately 490 for DPB1. Several DR-DQ haplotypes were treated as single units for association and clustering because of strong linkage in the cohort. On average, around 240,000 unique TCR beta nucleotide sequences were sequenced per donor among a few hundred genotyped donors of the cohort, with 15% to 20% of those sequences being non-productive.

The library was produced with the immunoSEQ multiplex PCR assay. The multiplex PCR relied on a mix of 60 forward primers for TCR Vbeta segments and 13 reverse primers for TCR Jbeta segments. Amplification of the CDR3 region of rearranged TCR beta genes was performed with a multiplex PCR assay on genomic DNA. On the Illumina HiSeq System, the amplified TCR beta libraries were sequenced as 87-base-pair reads. From the authors' description of their analysis: A later analysis counted some 80 million unique TCR beta chains across the 666 repertoires, and roughly 11 million of these chains were shared by at least two donors. Raw reads were error-corrected and collapsed into unique sequences with a nearest-neighbor algorithm that merged closely related sequences to remove PCR and sequencing errors. Alignment of CDR3 sequences to IMGT reference sequences was used to assign V, D and J gene segments. For a sequence to be retained, a match of at least six nucleotides was required to both a V gene segment and a J gene segment. Rearrangements were classified as productive when the CDR3 lacked stop codons and remained in frame with V and J, and all other rearrangements were classified as non-productive. Following IMGT convention, CDR3 was defined as the stretch from the second conserved V-encoded cysteine up to the conserved J-encoded phenylalanine. The earlier analysis of about 620 of the donors excluded sequences that lacked an unambiguous match to a single V gene segment. In an earlier analysis of several hundred of the donors, a V segment was called functional when productive rearrangements were above 56.7%, and segregating when the standard deviation between donors exceeded 5%. A statistical classification framework was developed to diagnose cytomegalovirus status using the catalog of TCR beta chain sequences. V and J gene assignment, in a later analysis, came from comparing TCR nucleotide sequences with IMGT/GENE-DB human TR gene sequences. The TCRdist pipeline was used in a later analysis to assign CDR3 sequences and most-parsimonious VDJ recombination scenarios. In a later analysis, every TCR beta chain was defined by the combination of its CDR3 amino acid sequence and its V-gene family, and reads without a unique V-gene family were dropped. As a way to deal with suspected cross-contamination and a sequencing artifact, a later analysis dropped over 550 nucleotide sequences that were highly shared and had low generation probability. A later analysis calculated a clonal expansion index for each public chain from normalized within-repertoire ranks of inferred template counts. In a later analysis, generation probabilities were computed using a VDJ recombination model fitted to out-of-frame rearrangements, and the results were checked against IGoR. A later analysis scored TCR-TCR, TCR-HLA and TCR-CMV co-occurrence with hypergeometric tests, applying a repertoire-size bias correction to TCR pairs. A later analysis estimated false discovery rates by permuting HLA or CMV assignments 20 times. In a later analysis, co-occurring TCRs were grouped using DBSCAN, with TCRdist sequence similarity added in when clustering inside HLA-allele-positive subsets. Co-occurrence clustering excluded repertoires with fewer than 30,000 or more than 120,000 public chains, plus five with anomalous nucleotide sharing. In TCRdb, the immuneACCESS table is reduced to in-frame sequences with V and J assigned. These tables do not hold every clone; where another copy was compared, an unresolved V gene accounts for under half, and the others remain unexplained. The DNA gave D and trimming, while V, J and clone size come from that table. The sample records under 140,000 clones, 76% of which are singletons. Jointly, the top ten make up under 15% of the sample.

Broad study findings and their caveats: Most CMV-associated TCR beta chains appeared to be HLA-restricted in a later analysis, and the HLA associations seemed to be driven largely by CMV exposure. A further reported finding was that TCR beta sequences accurately predicted the HLA-A and HLA-B alleles for most subjects in the first cohort. Some IMGT-functional V segments, including TRBV6-2 and TRBV6-3, could not be distinguished by the 87-base-pair reads and were therefore excluded. In a later analysis, TCR association rates were found to vary across HLA loci, with the most associated TCRs seen for DRB1 alleles and the fewest for HLA-C alleles. A few of the identified cytomegalovirus-associated TCR beta chains were confirmed in vitro to be specific for cytomegalovirus antigens. The classifier was reported to diagnose cytomegalovirus status with high specificity and sensitivity in both the original and validation cohorts. Correlated functional status among segregating V segments might reflect linkage disequilibrium, but an unknown experimental factor could not be ruled out. At a false discovery rate of 0.05, a later analysis linked 15,000 to 20,000 TCR beta sequences to specific HLA alleles. A total of 150 or so TCR beta chains were listed by the study as associated with cytomegalovirus. In a later analysis, HLA-associated TCR beta chains showed more clonal expansion and lower generation probabilities than non-associated chains that were equally common. A later genetic analysis reported fewer N-insertions in productive TCRs among donors in an Asian-associated ancestry cluster than the roughly 650-donor mean. Most TCR sequences were seen in very few donors, while some public TCRs were found in many individuals. A group of highly shared sequence variants was considered likely to be a technical artifact of the sequencing pipeline. When HLA alleles, especially DR and DQ, strongly co-occurred, attributing TCR associations to individual alleles was difficult. Because HLA typing was missing for some donors at each locus, association tests included only the typed subset. V-gene and J-gene trimming of TCR beta chains was associated with a missense DCLRE1C variant in a later genetic analysis, and the association was replicated in an independent cohort. Because counts were too low, roughly 18 rarely observed V segments, including chromosome 9 orphons, were left out of the earlier analysis of some 600 of the donors. In this cohort, only TCR beta chains were sequenced, and detectable features were limited by the absence of alpha or paired-chain data. Broadly in line with IMGT annotations, most TCR beta V segments showed up in productive rearrangements about 87% or about 30% of the time in an earlier analysis of roughly 590 of the donors. Roughly uniform sequencing depth across donors was assumed in presence/absence analyses, although this assumption may not hold. The only immune exposure information available for the cohort was CMV serostatus. The authors suggested that the approach could potentially be generalized to other disease states and immunological phenotypes. According to a later analysis, parvovirus B19, influenza, CMV and Epstein-Barr virus appeared linked to several top co-occurrence clusters.

V ends up 6 bases short and J 7 bases short, with an unmatched junction base count of 14. The CDR3 goes from the cysteine to the phenylalanine over 17 residues. Left in the record is the CDR3 DNA by itself, 51 bases read in frame from the first base. Via the germline V gene, CDR1 is SGHAT and CDR2 FQNNGV. In this chain, TRBV11-2 is recombined with TRBJ1-6; 8 middle bases align to TRBD1. The receptor comes from a man aged 30 to 45 in good health and CMV-seropositive. The sample consisted of PBMCs. Here is the DNA: TGTGCCAGCAGGTACCCAGGGGGCCGACTAGGGAATTCACCCCTCCACTTT. This yields the protein CASRYPGGRLGNSPLHF.